These T cell receptor beta chains were read from a single sample in a study of cytomegalovirus exposure and HLA in healthy donors. Generated by immunoSEQ multiplex PCR, the TCRdb table keeps only in-frame clones and is missing some. The profile covers about 130,000 clones, with about three quarters appearing a single time and more than 3% taken by the ten largest. Input material: PBMCs. The receptors were sampled from a man aged 25-40 years in good health and CMV-seronegative. Both conserved end residues are part of each CDR3. Each record gives: clone size, D gene, J gene, V gene, CDR3 DNA, CDR3 protein. The D gene is left open where the match is weak. Clone size appears in some rows only: once, few, many, or a class for an expanded clone.

clone_size: NA; d_call: NA; j_call: TRBJ1-3; v_call: TRBV7-9; cdr3_nt: TGTGCCAGCAGTCCCCCGGGGGGCCCCGCTCTTGTTAACACCATATATTTT; cdr3_aa: CASSPPGGPALVNTIYF
clone_size: NA; d_call: NA; j_call: TRBJ2-5; v_call: TRBV4-1; cdr3_nt: TGCGCCAGCAGCCAAGATCGCGGCCTTCAAGAGACCCAGTACTTC; cdr3_aa: CASSQDRGLQETQYF
clone_size: few; d_call: TRBD1; j_call: TRBJ2-7; v_call: TRBV19; cdr3_nt: TGTGCCAGTAGTAACGGACAGGGGTGGGACGAGCAGTACTTC; cdr3_aa: CASSNGQGWDEQYF
clone_size: NA; d_call: NA; j_call: TRBJ1-1; v_call: TRBV7-9; cdr3_nt: TGTGCCAGCAGCTTATGGGGGGAAATCACTGAAGCTTTCTTT; cdr3_aa: CASSLWGEITEAFF
clone_size: NA; d_call: NA; j_call: TRBJ1-1; v_call: TRBV11-2; cdr3_nt: TGTGCCAGCAGGCGACTTACCAGACGTTTGAACACTGAAGCTTTCTTT; cdr3_aa: CASRRLTRRLNTEAFF
clone_size: NA; d_call: NA; j_call: TRBJ2-2; v_call: TRBV6-1; cdr3_nt: TGTGCCAGCAGCCACCCAGGGACCGGGGAGCTGTTTTTT; cdr3_aa: CASSHPGTGELFF
clone_size: NA; d_call: TRBD1; j_call: TRBJ2-1; v_call: TRBV27; cdr3_nt: TGTGCCAGCAGTTTATATGGACAGGGCCTAACTCCCTACAATGAGCAGTTCTTC; cdr3_aa: CASSLYGQGLTPYNEQFF
clone_size: NA; d_call: NA; j_call: TRBJ2-5; v_call: TRBV28; cdr3_nt: TGTGCCAGCAGTTCCAGGGCGGCAGGGGTAACCAAAGAGACCCAGTACTTC; cdr3_aa: CASSSRAAGVTKETQYF
clone_size: NA; d_call: TRBD1; j_call: TRBJ1-2; v_call: TRBV15; cdr3_nt: TGTGCCACCAGCAGAGACCCCCACAGGGGGAGACTATATGGCTACACCTTC; cdr3_aa: CATSRDPHRGRLYGYTF
clone_size: NA; d_call: NA; j_call: TRBJ2-5; v_call: TRBV7-9; cdr3_nt: TGTGCCAGCAGTTTCCAGGCGGGCGGGGAGACCCAGTACTTC; cdr3_aa: CASSFQAGGETQYF
clone_size: NA; d_call: TRBD2; j_call: TRBJ2-2; v_call: TRBV6-1; cdr3_nt: TGTGCCAGCACACTAGCGGGGGCCGTCACCGGGGAGCTGTTTTTT; cdr3_aa: CASTLAGAVTGELFF
clone_size: NA; d_call: TRBD2; j_call: TRBJ2-5; v_call: TRBV4-2; cdr3_nt: TGTGCCAGCAGCCCCGGACTAGCGGGGGGACAAGAGACCCAGTACTTC; cdr3_aa: CASSPGLAGGQETQYF
clone_size: NA; d_call: TRBD1; j_call: TRBJ2-4; v_call: TRBV7-9; cdr3_nt: TGTTCCAGCAGCTCCGCAGGACAGGGCCTAGCCAAAAACATTCAGTACTTC; cdr3_aa: CSSSSAGQGLAKNIQYF
clone_size: NA; d_call: TRBD2; j_call: TRBJ2-1; v_call: TRBV6-4; cdr3_nt: TGTGCCAGCAGTGACCTGGGCGGGGGGGCCGGGAGTGAGCAGTTCTTC; cdr3_aa: CASSDLGGGAGSEQFF
clone_size: once; d_call: TRBD1; j_call: TRBJ2-7; v_call: TRBV2; cdr3_nt: TGTGCCAGCAGTGGGGCTACAGGGGATTACGGCTACGAGCAGTACTTC; cdr3_aa: CASSGATGDYGYEQYF
clone_size: NA; d_call: TRBD2; j_call: TRBJ2-7; v_call: TRBV4-2; cdr3_nt: TGTGCCAGCAGCCAACCTTTGGCCAGCGGGGGGGCCTACGAGCAGTACTTC; cdr3_aa: CASSQPLASGGAYEQYF
clone_size: NA; d_call: NA; j_call: TRBJ1-1; v_call: TRBV5-6; cdr3_nt: TGTGCCAGCAGCTTGGGGCTACAGGGTCGTCTGAACACTGAAGCTTTCTTT; cdr3_aa: CASSLGLQGRLNTEAFF
clone_size: NA; d_call: TRBD2; j_call: TRBJ2-1; v_call: TRBV4-1; cdr3_nt: TGCGCCAGCAGCCCCCAGCGGGGGGGTTTTGAGCAGTTCTTC; cdr3_aa: CASSPQRGGFEQFF
clone_size: NA; d_call: NA; j_call: TRBJ2-7; v_call: TRBV5-6; cdr3_nt: TGTGCCAGCAGCTTCTGGACGGGAGAGCAGTACTTC; cdr3_aa: CASSFWTGEQYF
clone_size: NA; d_call: NA; j_call: TRBJ1-6; v_call: TRBV18; cdr3_nt: TGTGCCAGCTCACCCGCCGGGGGGTCCAATTCACCCCTCCACTTT; cdr3_aa: CASSPAGGSNSPLHF
clone_size: NA; d_call: NA; j_call: TRBJ1-5; v_call: TRBV6-6; cdr3_nt: TGTGCCAGCACCCAACGGGGGGGGATACAGCCCCAGCATTTT; cdr3_aa: CASTQRGGIQPQHF
clone_size: NA; d_call: NA; j_call: TRBJ1-6; v_call: TRBV30; cdr3_nt: TGTGCCTGGGAGAGGGTGAATTCACCCCTCCACTTT; cdr3_aa: CAWERVNSPLHF
clone_size: NA; d_call: NA; j_call: TRBJ2-1; v_call: TRBV2; cdr3_nt: TGTGCCAGCAACAGGGAAGGTAATGAGCAGTTCTTC; cdr3_aa: CASNREGNEQFF
clone_size: NA; d_call: NA; j_call: TRBJ1-1; v_call: TRBV28; cdr3_nt: TGTGCCAGCAGTTTAGGAGGATGGACTGAAGCTTTCTTT; cdr3_aa: CASSLGGWTEAFF
clone_size: NA; d_call: TRBD1; j_call: TRBJ1-4; v_call: TRBV18; cdr3_nt: TGTGCCAGCTCACCATTCGGCAGGGGGTTTTCTAATGAAAAACTGTTTTTT; cdr3_aa: CASSPFGRGFSNEKLFF
clone_size: NA; d_call: NA; j_call: TRBJ2-1; v_call: TRBV12-5; cdr3_nt: TGTGCTAGTGGCCCCGACACCTACAATGAGCAGTTCTTC; cdr3_aa: CASGPDTYNEQFF
clone_size: NA; d_call: NA; j_call: TRBJ1-1; v_call: TRBV6-5; cdr3_nt: TGTGCCAGCAGTTCAGGGCAGAACACTGAGGCTTTCTTT; cdr3_aa: CASSSGQNTEAFF